Listed here are 21 T cell receptor beta chains from one sample, sequenced in a study of beta chain features in type 1 diabetes. Reverse transcribing all isolated RNA meant expressed TCRB transcripts were sequenced. This table comes from immunoSEQ multiplex PCR, and its TCRdb copy is limited to in-frame clones, with some not included. This table has a few hundred thousand clones, 10% to 15% appearing once. Sample: naive CD4+ T cells from blood. Receptor source: a man aged 18 to 30 in good health.

This chain uses TRBV6-5 with TRBJ1-2, with a possible D match to TRBD1 (6 bases). Trimming left V 2 bases short and J 7 bases short, with 17 bases between. The length of the CDR3 is 15 residues. Germline V lookup: CDR1 MNHEY, CDR2 SVGAGI. The CDR3 DNA is TGTGCCAGCAGTTACAGAGAGAGGGGGTTAGGTGGCTACACCTTC. Protein: CASSYRERGLGGYTF.

The CDR3 here is CSVDNSYEQYF. The CDR3, as DNA: TGCAGCGTTGACAACTCCTACGAGCAGTACTTC. The genes are TRBV29-1 and TRBJ2-7, with D unresolved. In germline, CDR1 is SQVTM, CDR2 ANQGSEA. Deletions cut 3 bases from V and 0 bases from J, with 3 bases between. The length of the CDR3 is 11 residues.

The J gene is TRBJ1-2, the V gene TRBV7-2, with D uncertain. Germline CDR1 reads SGHTA; CDR2 reads FQGNSA. CDR3 size: 13 residues. Trimming stripped 2 bases from V and 8 bases from J, with 12 bases between. CDR3 DNA: TGTGCCAGCAGCTTAAGACCCGCCGGGGGCTACACCTTC. Translated, it gives CASSLRPAGGYTF.

The genes are TRBV7-2 and TRBJ2-5, with D perhaps TRBD1 (5 bases). V lost 5 bases, J lost 1 base, and 11 bases lay in between. The CDR3 is 14 amino acids. Germline V gives CDR1 SGHTA, CDR2 FQGNSA. CDR3 DNA: TGTGCCAGCAGCCCTACAGGCATCCAAGAGACCCAGTACTTC. Translated: CASSPTGIQETQYF.

This chain connects TRBV4-3 to TRBJ2-1; a weak D match, TRBD2 (5 bases). The V gene's germline CDR1 is LGHNA and CDR2 YSLEER. Trimming cost V 4 bases and J 5 bases, with 18 bases left between them. The CDR3 covers 16 residues. The CDR3 DNA follows: TGCGCCAGCAGCCCCCATACGCAGCGGACCCACAATGAGCAGTTCTTC. It is translated as CASSPHTQRTHNEQFF.

This chain connects TRBV30 to TRBJ2-2, with 9 bases identical to TRBD1. The CDR3 totals 15 residues. V lost 5 bases, J lost 4 bases, and 8 bases stayed unmatched. Germline-derived CDR1 and CDR2 are GTSNPN and SVGIG (reference sequence). CDR3 residues: CAWYHRGLRTGELFF. CDR3 in DNA: TGTGCCTGGTACCACAGGGGGCTGCGCACCGGGGAGCTGTTTTTT.

This clone occurred once. The chain uses TRBV19 and TRBJ2-3; 11 bases align to TRBD2. In germline, CDR1 is LNHDA, CDR2 SQIVND (reference sequence). V trimming: 6 bases; J trimming: 2 bases; junction bases outside the gene matches: 13. The CDR3 contains 18 residues. The CDR3 spells CASSTPGTSGKITDTQYF. As DNA, the CDR3 is TGTGCCAGTAGCACCCCTGGGACTAGCGGAAAAATCACAGATACGCAGTATTTT.

This chain joins TRBV19 and TRBJ2-1; tentative D call: TRBD2 (7 bases). V was shortened by 4 bases and J by 9 bases, with 19 bases between the two germline ends. Germline loops: CDR1 LNHDA, CDR2 SQIVND (reference sequence). There are 15 residues in the CDR3. The DNA of the CDR3 is TGTGCCAGTAGTAATCGGGGGGCGCCTGTCAGTGAGCAGTTCTTC. This gives the protein CASSNRGAPVSEQFF.

This clone was observed a handful of times. The V and J genes are TRBV7-2 and TRBJ2-3; no firm D call. Germline loops: CDR1 SGHTA, CDR2 FQGNSA. Deletions cut 5 bases from V and 6 bases from J, with 18 bases between. The CDR3 extends over 15 amino acids. This CDR3 is CASSLFPPPGDTQYF. The CDR3 DNA follows: TGTGCCAGCAGCCTATTCCCGCCACCCGGGGATACGCAGTATTTT.

The table lists this clone with a few counts. The chain uses TRBV7-2 and TRBJ2-2; D is unclear. Germline CDR1 SGHTA, CDR2 FQGNSA. The V and J ends lost 3 bases and 4 bases respectively, with 9 bases between them. This CDR3 region has 14 residues. The CDR3 here is CASSFPYSTGELFF. CDR3 coding DNA: TGTGCCAGCAGCTTTCCCTATTCCACCGGGGAGCTGTTTTTT.

The V call is TRBV4-2, the J call TRBJ1-1; D is unclear. There are 15 residues in the CDR3. V was trimmed by 4 bases and J by 1 base, leaving 13 bases between them. Germline V gene lookup returns CDR1 LGHNA and CDR2 YNFKEQ. CDR3 amino acids: CASSPLSQANTEAFF. CDR3 sequence (DNA): TGTGCCAGCAGCCCCCTAAGTCAGGCGAACACTGAAGCTTTCTTT.

This chain uses TRBV28 with TRBJ1-5, with no clear D. The germline V gene has CDR1 MDHEN and CDR2 SYDVKM. The CDR3 is made up of 15 amino acids. V dropped 4 bases and J dropped 4 bases, with 14 bases sitting between them. The CDR3 region has the DNA TGTGCCAGCAGTTACCCGGGTGGTAAAAATCAGCCCCAGCATTTT. Translating it yields CASSYPGGKNQPQHF.

V and J are TRBV10-3 and TRBJ2-7; 9 bases map to TRBD1. This CDR3 region has 15 residues. Trimming took 4 bases from V and 4 from J; bases not matched to a gene: 8. The germline CDR1 and CDR2 sequences are ENHRY and SYGVKD. The chain's CDR3 is CAISGHGQGQYEQYF. DNA of the CDR3: TGTGCCATCAGTGGGCATGGACAGGGGCAGTACGAGCAGTACTTC.

The chain employs TRBV7-2 and TRBJ2-5; 7 nucleotides align to TRBD2. This CDR3 region has 15 residues. The V segment lost 5 bases and the J segment 3 bases; nucleotides outside the gene matches: 9. The germline V gene encodes CDR1 SGHTA and CDR2 FQGNSA. DNA for the CDR3: TGTGCCAGCAGCCAAGTGGCTAGCGGAGAAGAGACCCAGTACTTC. Protein sequence: CASSQVASGEETQYF. The full variable domain, its missing parts supplied by reference TRBV7-2 and TRBJ2-5, is GAGVSQSPSNKVTEKGKDVELRCDPISGHTALYWYRQSLGQGLEFLIYFQGNSAPDKSGLPSDRFSAERTGGSVSTLTIQRTQQEDSAVYLCASSQVASGEETQYFGPGTRLLVL.

The V gene is TRBV28, the J gene TRBJ2-7, with 10 nucleotides matching TRBD2. CDR1 and CDR2 (germline): MDHEN, SYDVKM. After removal of 1 base from V and 0 bases from J, the junction contained 3 bases not matched to a gene. CDR3 length: 16 residues. CDR3: CASSLSASGSSYEQYF. The CDR3 DNA sequence: TGTGCCAGCAGTTTATCGGCTAGCGGGAGCTCCTACGAGCAGTACTTC.

A few counts support this clone. The chain combines TRBV29-1 with TRBJ2-3; possibly TRBD2 for D (7 bases). Germline lookup yields CDR1 SQVTM and CDR2 ANQGSEA. The CDR3 runs to 15 residues. V lost 4 bases and J 3 bases, leaving 17 bases between the germline ends. The DNA for the CDR3 is TGCAGCGTTGCCAAGGGGGGGGCGAGGACAGATACGCAGTATTTT. Translating gives CSVAKGGARTDTQYF.

This chain uses TRBV29-1 with TRBJ1-2; 7 bases align to TRBD1. This CDR3 is 13 amino acids long. With V trimmed by 5 bases and J by 8 bases, 11 bases remained unmatched. CDR1 SQVTM and CDR2 ANQGSEA come from the germline V gene. Here the CDR3 reads CSVRGRARPGYTF. CDR3 sequence (DNA): TGCAGCGTTAGGGGGCGAGCCCGTCCCGGCTACACCTTC. Full variable domain (outside the CDR3, taken from reference TRBV29-1 and TRBJ1-2): SAVISQKPSRDICQRGTSLTIQCQVDSQVTMMFWYRQQPGQSLTLIATANQGSEATYESGFVIDKFPISRPNLTFSTLTVSNMSPEDSSIYLCSVRGRARPGYTFGSGTRLTVV.

This clone has just a few counts. The chain joins TRBV10-3 to TRBJ2-1, with 8 positions matching TRBD2. The CDR3 spans 12 residues. V gave up 9 bases and J gave up 5 bases; unmatched junction bases: 3. Germline V gives CDR1 ENHRY, CDR2 SYGVKD. CDR3 coding DNA: TGTGCCATTAGCGGGAACAACAATGAGCAGTTCTTC. Encoded protein: CAISGNNNEQFF.

The chain is built from TRBV7-9 and TRBJ1-4; 8 bases are shared with TRBD1. The CDR3 is 15 residues long. Trimming at V came to 4 bases and at J to 8 bases, leaving 9 bases not matched to a gene. CDR1 and CDR2 (germline): SEHNR, FQNEAQ (reference sequence). CDR3: CASSYGTGGKEKLFF. CDR3 nucleotide sequence: TGTGCCAGCAGCTACGGGACAGGTGGGAAGGAAAAACTGTTTTTT.

The gene calls are TRBV4-1 and TRBJ1-2; weak D call: TRBD1 (6 bases). The CDR3 is 16 residues long. The germline CDR1 and CDR2 sequences are MGHRA and YSYEKL. Trimming took 4 bases from V and 5 from J, leaving 20 bases between them. The DNA of the CDR3 is TGCGCCAGCAGCCTAAACACCGGGAAACAGGGTTATGGCTACACCTTC. Translation gives CASSLNTGKQGYGYTF.

A few counts support this clone. The chain has TRBV5-4 and TRBJ2-7, with TRBD2 matching 13 bases. Per the germline V gene, CDR1 is SGHNT and CDR2 is YYREEE (reference sequence). The CDR3 contains 14 residues. V shed 4 bases and J 6 bases; nucleotides not matched to a gene: 4. In DNA form, the CDR3 reads TGTGCCAGCAGCAGGGGACTAGCGGGGAGCGAGCAGTACTTC. It encodes CASSRGLAGSEQYF.